This is a list of T cell receptor beta chains from one sample in a study of blood T cell repertoires in COVID-19. The repertoire was sequenced with immunoSEQ multiplex PCR; TCRdb's copy has only in-frame clones and lacks some. The data hold tens of thousands of clones, with 72% observed a single time. The source material was peripheral blood. These receptors originate from a woman of 80 years or more with acute or convalescent COVID-19. CDR3s leave out the opening cysteine and the closing phenylalanine or tryptophan. Each record gives: V gene, CDR3 protein.

v_call: TRBV3-1/TRBV3-2
cdr3_aa: ASSPTSGVQDTQY

v_call: TRBV4-3
cdr3_aa: ASSQSDSYDEQY

v_call: TRBV2
cdr3_aa: ASTLRASTGELF

v_call: TRBV11-3
cdr3_aa: ASSSTGSTDTQY

v_call: TRBV3-1/TRBV3-2
cdr3_aa: ASSLLQGGNIQY

v_call: TRBV6-5
cdr3_aa: ASNPSRSDYGYT

v_call: TRBV2
cdr3_aa: AIKAGVAYNEQF

v_call: TRBV15
cdr3_aa: ATSRSLGTSGSYNEQF

v_call: TRBV5-5
cdr3_aa: ASRRGGDTQY

v_call: TRBV12-5
cdr3_aa: ASGQTGFLDSPLH

v_call: TRBV5-4
cdr3_aa: ASSLQGNYGYT

v_call: TRBV9
cdr3_aa: ASSVSGQHYNSPLH

v_call: TRBV20-1
cdr3_aa: SASSGLGGYT

v_call: TRBV19
cdr3_aa: ASRLSGDTQY

v_call: TRBV6-2/TRBV6-3
cdr3_aa: ASSPPGQVGSEY

v_call: TRBV4-1
cdr3_aa: ASSPRQIQETQY

v_call: TRBV3-1/TRBV3-2
cdr3_aa: ASSQGTGSYGYT

v_call: TRBV9
cdr3_aa: ASNPTGSSYNEQF

v_call: TRBV19
cdr3_aa: ASTPGQGDNEQF